This T cell receptor (beta chain) stems from a study of blood T cell repertoires in COVID-19. Overall study context: Specimens from acute and convalescent COVID-19 originated in the United States, Italy and Spain.

Seattle researchers signed up patients amid active infection and tracked them longitudinally. The junction had 1 base not matched to a gene; V was cut back by 0 bases and J by 0 bases. Looked up from germline, CDR1 is LGHDT and CDR2 is YNNKEL (reference sequence). The CDR3 contains 16 residues. In the authors' methods: Amplification of reference gene primers provided the estimated nucleated cell counts. Sequenced by immunoSEQ multiplex PCR; TCRdb stores in-frame clones only, minus some. D and trimming come from the DNA, and the V and J calls and clone size come from that table. The sample lists 150,000 or so clones, roughly 77% seen once, with 5% in the top ten.

The receptor comes from a woman between 70 and 85 years old with COVID-19, enrolled during active disease. The sequenced sample was peripheral blood. The chain recombines TRBV3-1 (or the pseudogene TRBV3-2) with TRBJ2-3; 9 nucleotides align to TRBD1. CDR3 amino acids: CASSQDGTGSTDTQYF. The CDR3 DNA reads as TGTGCCAGCAGCCAAGATGGGACAGGGAGCACAGATACGCAGTATTTT.